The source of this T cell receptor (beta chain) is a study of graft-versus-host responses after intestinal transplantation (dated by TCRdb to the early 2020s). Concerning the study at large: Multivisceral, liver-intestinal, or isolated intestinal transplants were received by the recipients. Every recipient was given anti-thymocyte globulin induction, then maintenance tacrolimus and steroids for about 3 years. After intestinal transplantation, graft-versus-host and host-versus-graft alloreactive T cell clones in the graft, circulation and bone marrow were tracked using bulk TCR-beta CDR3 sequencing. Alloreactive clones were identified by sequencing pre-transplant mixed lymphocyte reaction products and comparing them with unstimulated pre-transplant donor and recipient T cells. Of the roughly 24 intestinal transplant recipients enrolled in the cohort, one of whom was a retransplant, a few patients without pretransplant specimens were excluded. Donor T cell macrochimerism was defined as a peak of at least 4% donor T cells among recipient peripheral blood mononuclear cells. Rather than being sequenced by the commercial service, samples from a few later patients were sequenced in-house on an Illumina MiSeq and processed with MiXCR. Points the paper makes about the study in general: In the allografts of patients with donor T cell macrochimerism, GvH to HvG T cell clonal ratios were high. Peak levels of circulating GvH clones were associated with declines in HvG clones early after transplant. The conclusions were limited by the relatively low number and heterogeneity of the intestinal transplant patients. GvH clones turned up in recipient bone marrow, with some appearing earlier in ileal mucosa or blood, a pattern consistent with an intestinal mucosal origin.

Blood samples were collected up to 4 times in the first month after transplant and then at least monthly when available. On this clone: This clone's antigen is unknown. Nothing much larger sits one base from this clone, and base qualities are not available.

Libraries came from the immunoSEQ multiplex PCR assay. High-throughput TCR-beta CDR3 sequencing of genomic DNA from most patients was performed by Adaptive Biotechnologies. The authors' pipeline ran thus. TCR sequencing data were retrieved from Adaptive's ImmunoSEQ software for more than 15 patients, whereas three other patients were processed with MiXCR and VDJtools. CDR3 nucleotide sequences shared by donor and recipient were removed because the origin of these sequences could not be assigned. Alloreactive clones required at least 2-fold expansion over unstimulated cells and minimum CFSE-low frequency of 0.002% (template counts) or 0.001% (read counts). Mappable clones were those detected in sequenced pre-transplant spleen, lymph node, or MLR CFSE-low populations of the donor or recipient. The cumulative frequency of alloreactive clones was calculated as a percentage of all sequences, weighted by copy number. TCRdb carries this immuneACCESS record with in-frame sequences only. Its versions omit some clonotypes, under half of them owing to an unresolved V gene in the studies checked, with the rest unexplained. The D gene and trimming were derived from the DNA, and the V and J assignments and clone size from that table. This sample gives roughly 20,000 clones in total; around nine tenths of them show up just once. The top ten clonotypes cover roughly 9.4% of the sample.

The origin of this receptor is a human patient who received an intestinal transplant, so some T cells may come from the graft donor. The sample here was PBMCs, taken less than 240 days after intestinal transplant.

CDR3 protein: CASTINWSNEKLFF. At the DNA level, the sequence is TGTGCCAGCACCATCAATTGGAGTAATGAAAAACTGTTTTTT. The chain employs TRBV2 and TRBJ1-4; the D gene lacks a confident call. Trimming costs V 7 bases and J 4 bases, and their ends lie 13 bases apart. Reading the germline V gene gives CDR1 SNHLY and CDR2 FYNNEI. Inclusive of the bounding cysteine and phenylalanine, the CDR3 is 14 residues long. Only the CDR3 DNA is retained, 42 bases long and in frame from the first base.